This TCR beta chain is from a study of patients and donors after allogeneic stem cell transplantation (dated by TCRdb to about 2020). Trimming leaves V shorter by 4 bases and J shorter by 4 bases, with the junction holding 2 bases beyond the gene matches. Reading from cysteine to phenylalanine, the CDR3 counts 13 amino acids. Solely the CDR3 DNA is kept, with 39 bases framed from the first base. The CDR1 and CDR2 encoded by the germline V gene are MNHNS and SASEGT. To prepare the library, RT-PCR was applied. Sequenced on a NextSeq 550. The public reads were reprocessed in TCRdb via fastp at Q25 and MiXCR, keeping in-frame beta chains. Records with the same CDR3 protein are collapsed into one entry carrying the most frequent genes and DNA. The sample profile shows more than 850,000 distinct CDR3 sequences; more than 15% of them were found once. The ten largest clonotypes hold around 6% of the sample.

This clonotype was observed a handful of times. This receptor's antigen is unknown. Per-nucleotide qualities are absent, and no much larger clonotype sits a single base away. The rearranged chain carries TRBV6-1 and TRBJ2-7; 9 central nucleotides agree with TRBD2. This TCR was sampled from a human donor who was either an allogeneic HSCT recipient or a stem cell or donor lymphocyte infusion donor (not recorded which). It is not recorded whose cells these are; they may come from a transplant donor. Source material: blood, either unsorted or a sorted T cell fraction (not recorded which). DNA sequence: TGTGCCAGCAGTGCTAGCGGGGCTTACGAGCAGTACTTC. Translated, it gives CASSASGAYEQYF.